The 13 T cell receptor beta chains given below trace back to one sample, sequenced in a study of T cell changes during pregnancy in multiple sclerosis. The protocol was immunoSEQ multiplex PCR, while the TCRdb copy is restricted to in-frame clones and leaves out a portion. The sample holds over 85,000 clones; roughly 89% are singletons and the top ten take approximately 1.6%. Sequences were derived from peripheral blood, sampled after pregnancy. Receptors were obtained from a female donor in good health, enrolled as a control in a pregnancy study.

The J gene is TRBJ2-6, the V gene TRBV7-2, with TRBD1 matching 10 bases. Germline trimming cut 3 bases from V and 3 bases from J; bases unmatched to any gene: 8. The CDR3 runs to 18 residues. Germline CDR1 and CDR2: SGHTA and FQGNSA. CDR3 amino acids: CASSFRGTGEGGANVLTF. The CDR3 bases are TGTGCCAGCAGCTTCCGAGGGACAGGGGAAGGTGGGGCCAACGTCCTGACTTTC.

This clone was detected once. The rearrangement joins TRBV7-6 to TRBJ2-3, with D perhaps TRBD2 (5 bases). This CDR3 has 16 amino acids. Trimming took 7 bases from V and 2 from J, leaving 19 bases between them. Germline assignment: CDR1 SGHVS and CDR2 FNYEAQ. CDR3 sequence (DNA): TGTGCCAGCACCAGAACCGGGCGGGTTAACACAGATACGCAGTATTTT. The encoded protein is CASTRTGRVNTDTQYF.

The chain links TRBV10-3 to TRBJ2-2; D is possibly TRBD2 (6 bases). The germline gives CDR1 ENHRY, CDR2 SYGVKD. This CDR3 has 12 amino acids. V lost 10 bases and J 7 bases, leaving 13 bases between the germline ends. The CDR3 spells CATAPSVGELFF. DNA of the CDR3: TGTGCCACCGCCCCTAGCGTCGGGGAGCTGTTTTTT.

This clone was counted a single time. The chain employs TRBV18 and TRBJ2-1; D unresolved. This CDR3 comprises 15 residues. Trimming removed 3 bases from V and 3 bases from J, with 12 bases in between. The V gene's germline CDR1 is KGHSH and CDR2 LQKENI. In DNA, the CDR3 is TGTGCCAGCTCACCGATTGCTACAGACTACAATGAGCAGTTCTTC. Translating gives CASSPIATDYNEQFF.

This CDR3 reads CASSQGAGTSPRETQYF. CDR3 coding DNA: TGCGCCAGCAGCCAAGGGGCCGGGACTAGCCCCCGAGAGACCCAGTACTTC. The chain joins TRBV4-3 to TRBJ2-5, with 9 bases identical to TRBD2. Germline V gene data show CDR1 as LGHNA and CDR2 as YSLEER. The CDR3 runs to 17 residues. The J segment lost 4 bases and the V segment lost 1 base, leaving 10 bases of the junction unmatched.

The V and J genes are TRBV2 and TRBJ2-5; TRBD2 matches at 10 bases. Trimming cost V 11 bases and J 2 bases; bases outside gene matches: 11. The CDR3 contains 15 residues. The germline V gene has CDR1 SNHLY and CDR2 FYNNEI. The chain's CDR3 is CAQGLAGAKQETQYF. CDR3 in DNA: TGTGCCCAAGGGCTAGCGGGGGCCAAACAAGAGACCCAGTACTTC. Full variable domain (rest looked up from reference TRBV2 and TRBJ2-5): EPEVTQTPSHQVTQMGQEVILRCVPISNHLYFYWYRQILGQKVEFLVSFYNNEISEKSEIFDDQFSVERPDGSNFTLKIRSTKLEDSAMYFCAQGLAGAKQETQYFGPGTRLLVL.

This clone was picked up a small number of times. The gene calls are TRBV29-1 and TRBJ1-1, with a possible D match to TRBD1 (6 bases). CDR1 is SQVTM and CDR2 is ANQGSEA in the germline V gene. The ends were cut back, 1 base at V and 0 bases at J, with 12 bases in the middle. This CDR3 comprises 15 residues. CDR3: CSVEVRQVVNTEAFF. CDR3 DNA: TGCAGCGTTGAAGTCCGACAGGTAGTGAACACTGAAGCTTTCTTT.

This chain joins TRBV20-1 and TRBJ2-7; tentatively, D is TRBD1 (6 bases). The CDR3 is made up of 11 amino acids. Trimming took off 5 bases at V and 12 bases at J, with 17 bases between the two ends. The germline V gene encodes CDR1 DFQATT and CDR2 SNEGSKA (reference sequence). CDR3 sequence reads: CSARNGTPAYF. The DNA for the CDR3 is TGCAGTGCTCGGAACGGGACACCTGCGTACTTC.

This chain uses TRBV11-2 with TRBJ2-7, with 8 bases aligning to TRBD2. The CDR3 runs 15 residues. The ends lost 4 bases at V and 6 bases at J; junction bases unmatched: 11. Germline values: CDR1 SGHAT, CDR2 FQNNGV. The CDR3 is CASSSPAGAYPEQYF. CDR3 coding DNA: TGTGCCAGCAGCTCGCCAGCGGGGGCGTACCCCGAGCAGTACTTC.

The CDR3 DNA reads as TGTGCCAGCAGTTACACGGGGTACGAGCAGTACTTC. Amino acid sequence: CASSYTGYEQYF. This rearrangement joins TRBV6-6 to TRBJ2-7, with D possibly TRBD2 on 5 matching bases. Germline V gene lookup returns CDR1 MNHNY and CDR2 SVGAGI (reference sequence). V shed 2 bases and J shed 4 bases, with 6 bases lying between them. The CDR3 is 12 amino acids.

The chain has TRBV28 and TRBJ1-2; 10 positions match TRBD1. Trimming took 6 bases from V and 6 from J; bases not matched to a gene: 10. From germline, CDR1 is MDHEN and CDR2 SYDVKM. The CDR3 sequence is 15 residues long. The CDR3 loop is CASRRATGGYNGYTF. For the CDR3, the DNA is TGTGCCAGCAGGAGGGCGACAGGGGGCTATAATGGCTACACCTTC.

The chain links TRBV21-1 to TRBJ1-4; the D call of TRBD1 is as the table states it, not checked on the DNA. TRBV21-1 is noted as a pseudogene. The CDR3 length is 15 residues. The CDR3, as DNA: TGTGCCAGCAGCTCCTGGAGACAGGGAGGCGAAAAACTGTTTTTT. It translates to CASSSWRQGGEKLFF.

The chain joins TRBV4-2 to TRBJ1-3; 10 bases line up with TRBD1. Germline CDR1 is LGHNA and CDR2 is YNFKEQ. Trimming removed 2 bases from V and 3 bases from J; junction bases left unmatched: 4. The CDR3 consists of 16 residues. The CDR3 reads CASSQPDRGLGNTIYF. CDR3 in DNA: TGTGCCAGCAGCCAACCCGACAGGGGGCTTGGAAACACCATATATTTT.